The text below deals with one T cell receptor (beta chain). Its antigen is unknown. These data originate in a study of T cell responses to AZD1222 COVID-19 vaccine. Study findings and constraints: Donors were mostly white British, more females; clonal diversity possibly underestimated. Vaccine-associated CD4 TCRs spanned spike, dominant at 160-218 and 743-854. Among spike-specific TCRs, nearly half reportedly target unmutated variant regions. There were repertoire samples only from the period after the peak T cell response.

The data were produced by immunoSEQ multiplex PCR, yet TCRdb's version contains in-frame clones alone and is incomplete. The table shows about 130,000 clones, with 88% occurring only once. Trimming removed 1 base at V and 6 bases at J, with 13 bases between. The CDR3 extends over 15 amino acids. The V gene's germline CDR1 is SNHLY and CDR2 FYNNEI. The specimen comprised peripheral blood, sampled on day 0 of AZD1222 vaccination. This chain connects TRBV2 to TRBJ1-5; maybe TRBD1 (6 bases). The sequence was obtained from an adult in good health. CDR3 sequence (DNA): TGTGCCAGCAGTGAAGGAGGGGGTGGGGCTCAGCCCCAGCATTTT. Translating gives CASSEGGGGAQPQHF.